Described below is a single T cell receptor beta chain sequence and its context. The antigen is unknown. These data are taken from a study of identical twins. Germline V gives CDR1 DFQATT, CDR2 SNEGSKA (reference sequence). The CDR3 has 14 amino acids. Trimming at V came to 8 bases and at J to 6 bases, leaving 8 bases not matched to a gene. Study-level points and caveats: Surplus twin overlap in beta out-of-frame sequences was less pronounced. With abundant cord blood beta clonotypes, insertions were fewer; memory repertoires showed no such pattern.

TCRdb called the 5' RACE reads again in MiXCR, with one record for every CDR3 protein. The data contain 600,000 to 850,000 distinct CDR3 sequences, around a sixth of them singletons. These same data were also listed under a study on T cells expressing NK-cell markers. That publication notes: Within several experiments, an anti-gamma-delta TCR antibody kept the sorting limited to alpha-beta TCR T cells. Six or seven donors had dominant NKG2C+ clonotypes that comprised about 1.0-7.5% of their CD8+ T cells.

This clonotype was obtained from a woman under 30 in good health. The material sequenced was PBMCs. The chain is built from TRBV20-1 and TRBJ2-1; 12 bases match TRBD2. The CDR3 region is CSTSSGRGGNEQFF. The CDR3 DNA is TGCAGTACCTCTAGCGGGAGGGGCGGCAATGAGCAGTTCTTC.